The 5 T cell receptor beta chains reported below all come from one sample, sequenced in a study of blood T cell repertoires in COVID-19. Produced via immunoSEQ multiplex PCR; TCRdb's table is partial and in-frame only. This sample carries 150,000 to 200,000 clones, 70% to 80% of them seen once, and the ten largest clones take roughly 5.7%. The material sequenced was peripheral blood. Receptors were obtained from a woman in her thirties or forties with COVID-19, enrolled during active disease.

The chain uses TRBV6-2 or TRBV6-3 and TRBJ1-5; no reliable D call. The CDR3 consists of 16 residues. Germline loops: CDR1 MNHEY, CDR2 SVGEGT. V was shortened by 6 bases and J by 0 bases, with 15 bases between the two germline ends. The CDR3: CASSEATTYSNQPQHF. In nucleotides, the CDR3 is TGTGCCAGCAGCGAAGCCACCACGTATAGCAATCAGCCCCAGCATTTT.

For the CDR3, the DNA is TGTGCCAGCAGTCTGAGGAGGGCTGGTGGGGCCAACGTCCTGACTTTC. Its translation is CASSLRRAGGANVLTF. The chain carries TRBV25-1 and TRBJ2-6; D may be TRBD2 (6 bases). Trimming cost V 5 bases and J 3 bases, with 14 bases left between them. The CDR3 spans 16 residues. Looked up from germline, CDR1 is MGHDK and CDR2 is SYGVNS.

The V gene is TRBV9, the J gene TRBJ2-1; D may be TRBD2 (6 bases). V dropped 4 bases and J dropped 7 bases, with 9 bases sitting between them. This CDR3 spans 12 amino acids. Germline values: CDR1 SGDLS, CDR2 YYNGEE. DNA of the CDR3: TGTGCCAGCAGCCGCGCGGGGAATGAGCAGTTCTTC. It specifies CASSRAGNEQFF.

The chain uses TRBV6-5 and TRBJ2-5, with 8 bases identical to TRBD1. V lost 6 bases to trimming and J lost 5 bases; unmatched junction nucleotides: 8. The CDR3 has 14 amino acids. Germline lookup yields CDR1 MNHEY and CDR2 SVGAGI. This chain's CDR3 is CASRTGAHGETQYF. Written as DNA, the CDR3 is TGTGCCAGCAGGACAGGGGCTCACGGGGAGACCCAGTACTTC.

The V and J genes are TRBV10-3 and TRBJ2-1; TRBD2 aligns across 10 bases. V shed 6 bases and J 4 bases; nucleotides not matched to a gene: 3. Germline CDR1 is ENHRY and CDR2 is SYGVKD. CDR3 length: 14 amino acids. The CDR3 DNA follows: TGTGCCATCAGAGGGACTAGCGAATACAATGAGCAGTTCTTC. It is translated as CAIRGTSEYNEQFF.